This is a list of T cell receptor beta chains from one sample in a study of shared clonotypes between healthy human individuals. Some clones are missing from TCRdb's copy, which holds only in-frame ones; the method was immunoSEQ multiplex PCR. The table includes about 2.1 million clones, about 93% detected once. The specimen sequenced was naive CD8+ T cells from PBMCs. Every receptor here comes from a man between 18 and 29 years old in good health. Some clones in this sample may be carry-over from other donors' samples. CDR3s include the opening cysteine and the closing phenylalanine or tryptophan. Each record gives: clone size, J gene, V gene, D gene, CDR3 protein, CDR3 DNA. D genes are given only for firm matches. The size of a clone is reported for some rows only, either as once, few or many, or as a class for expanded clones.

>.|TRBJ1-2|TRBV5-1|TRBD1
CASSSAGQGLVGYTF
TGCGCCAGCAGCTCCGCGGGACAGGGACTCGTGGGCTACACCTTC
>.|TRBJ2-1|TRBV28|TRBD2
CASSPPRGSGSSEQFF
TGTGCCAGCAGTCCGCCTCGCGGTAGCGGGAGCAGTGAGCAGTTCTTC
>.|TRBJ2-7|TRBV27|.
CASSLFPPGISYEQYF
TGTGCCAGCAGTTTATTTCCCCCAGGGATAAGCTACGAGCAGTACTTC
>.|TRBJ2-1|TRBV14|.
CASSQARYEQFF
TGTGCCAGCAGCCAAGCGAGGTATGAGCAGTTCTTC
>.|TRBJ1-1|TRBV7-9|.
CAGKDQGGNTEAFF
TGTGCCGGGAAGGACCAGGGAGGAAACACTGAAGCTTTCTTT
>.|TRBJ1-1|TRBV29-1|.
CSVEDPGGNTEAFF
TGCAGCGTTGAAGATCCGGGAGGGAACACTGAAGCTTTCTTT
>.|TRBJ2-1|TRBV7-9|.
CASSSTSSSAYNEQFF
TGTGCCAGCAGCTCGACCTCCTCTAGCGCCTACAATGAGCAGTTCTTC
>.|TRBJ2-1|TRBV19|.
CASSIRDQPSSYNEQFF
TGTGCCAGTAGTATACGGGACCAACCTAGCTCCTACAATGAGCAGTTCTTC
>.|TRBJ2-7|TRBV25-1|.
CASSDSGTYEQYF
TGTGCCAGCAGTGATTCAGGGACCTACGAGCAGTACTTC
>.|TRBJ2-7|TRBV7-9|.
CASSLVLGQEQYF
TGTGCCAGCAGCTTAGTACTGGGGCAAGAGCAGTACTTC
>.|TRBJ1-1|TRBV28|TRBD1
CASSGQGFVFSEAFF
TGTGCCAGCAGTGGACAGGGGTTTGTTTTTTCTGAAGCTTTCTTT
>once|TRBJ2-5|TRBV11-2|TRBD2
CASSLNVVVTGGTEETQYF
TGTGCCAGCAGCTTAAACGTTGTGGTTACGGGAGGAACAGAAGAGACCCAGTACTTC
>.|TRBJ2-4|TRBV28|.
CASSTHVYGNIQYF
TGTGCCAGCAGCACCCACGTTTATGGAAACATTCAGTACTTC
>.|TRBJ1-2|TRBV14|.
CASSQDGVPWYGYTF
TGTGCCAGCAGCCAAGATGGGGTGCCTTGGTATGGCTACACCTTC
>few|TRBJ1-1|TRBV7-2|.
CASSLDSVAEAFF
TGTGCCAGCAGCTTGGACAGCGTAGCTGAAGCTTTCTTT
>.|TRBJ2-5|TRBV6-5|.
CASSYSDSQETQYF
TGTGCCAGCAGTTACTCGGACTCCCAAGAGACCCAGTACTTC
>.|TRBJ2-7|TRBV11-2|TRBD1
CASSSRDRRDEQYF
TGTGCCAGCAGCTCCCGGGACAGACGCGACGAGCAGTACTTC
>.|TRBJ2-7|TRBV7-9|.
CASSLPRVPYEQYF
TGTGCCAGCAGCTTACCACGGGTTCCCTACGAGCAGTACTTC
>.|TRBJ2-7|TRBV4-1|.
CASRPGGGEQYF
TGCGCCAGCAGGCCAGGGGGGGGCGAGCAGTACTTC
>.|TRBJ2-7|TRBV4-1|.
CASSRPGLMNEQYF
TGCGCCAGCAGCCGGCCAGGCCTTATGAACGAGCAGTACTTC
>few|TRBJ1-1|TRBV7-6|.
CASSLGSASEEAFF
TGTGCCAGCAGCTTAGGCTCCGCGTCGGAGGAAGCTTTCTTT
>.|TRBJ1-5|TRBV6-1|.
CASKGRRLDNQPQHF
TGTGCCAGCAAGGGGCGTCGGCTGGACAATCAGCCCCAGCATTTT
>.|TRBJ2-5|TRBV7-9|.
CASSPPPGLHGETQYF
TGTGCCAGCAGCCCCCCCCCGGGACTGCACGGAGAGACCCAGTACTTC
>.|TRBJ1-2|TRBV28|.
CASSAERGRGPYGYTF
TGTGCCAGCAGTGCGGAACGAGGCAGGGGTCCCTATGGCTACACCTTC
>.|TRBJ2-2|TRBV7-2|TRBD2
CASSGGTSGFLGGELFF
TGTGCCAGCAGCGGAGGGACTAGCGGGTTTCTTGGCGGGGAGCTGTTTTTT
>.|TRBJ2-7|TRBV28|.
CASSPYRYEQYF
TGTGCCAGCAGTCCATACCGTTACGAGCAGTACTTC
>.|TRBJ2-3|TRBV9|.
CASSVFGSGITDTQYF
TGTGCCAGCAGCGTATTTGGGTCAGGGATCACAGATACGCAGTATTTT
>.|TRBJ2-1|TRBV7-9|.
CASSLLVNEQFF
TGTGCCAGCAGCTTGTTGGTCAATGAGCAGTTCTTC
>.|TRBJ2-2|TRBV4-2|TRBD1
CASSPDRVRELFF
TGTGCCAGCAGCCCCGACAGGGTCCGGGAGCTGTTTTTT
>.|TRBJ2-7|TRBV15|.
CATSRDKGGSYYEQYF
TGTGCCACCAGCAGAGATAAGGGGGGCTCTTACTACGAGCAGTACTTC
>.|TRBJ1-5|TRBV4-2|.
CASSSGSSNQPQHF
TGTGCCAGCAGCTCCGGGAGTAGCAATCAGCCCCAGCATTTT